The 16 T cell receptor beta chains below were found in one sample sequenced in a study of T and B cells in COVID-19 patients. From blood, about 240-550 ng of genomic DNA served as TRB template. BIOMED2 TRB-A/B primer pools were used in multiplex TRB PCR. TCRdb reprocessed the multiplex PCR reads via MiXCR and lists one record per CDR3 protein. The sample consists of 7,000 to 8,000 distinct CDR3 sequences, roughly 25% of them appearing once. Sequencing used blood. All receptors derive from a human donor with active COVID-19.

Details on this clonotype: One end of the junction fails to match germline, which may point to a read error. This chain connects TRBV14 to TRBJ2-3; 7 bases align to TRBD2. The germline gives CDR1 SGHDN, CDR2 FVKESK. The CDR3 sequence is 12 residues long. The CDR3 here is CARSQAGDTQYF. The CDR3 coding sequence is TGTGCCCGCAGCCAAGCGGGGGATACGCAGTATTTT.

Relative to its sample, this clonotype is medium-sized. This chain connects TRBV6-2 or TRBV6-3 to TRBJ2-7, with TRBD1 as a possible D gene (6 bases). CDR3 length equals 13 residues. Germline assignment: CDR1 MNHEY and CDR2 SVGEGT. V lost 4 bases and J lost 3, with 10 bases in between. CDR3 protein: CASSSGQFYEQYF. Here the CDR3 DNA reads TGTGCCAGCAGTTCCGGACAGTTCTACGAGCAGTACTTC.

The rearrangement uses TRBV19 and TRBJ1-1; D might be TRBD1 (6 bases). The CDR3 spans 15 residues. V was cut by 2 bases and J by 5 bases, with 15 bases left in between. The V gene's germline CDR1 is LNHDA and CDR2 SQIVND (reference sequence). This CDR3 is CASSISGGVGTEAFF. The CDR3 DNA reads TGTGCCAGTAGTATATCGGGGGGCGTGGGGACTGAAGCTTTCTTT. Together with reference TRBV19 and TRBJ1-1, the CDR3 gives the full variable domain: DGGITQSPKYLFRKEGQNVTLSCEQNLNHDAMYWYRQDPGQGLRLIYYSQIVNDFQKGDIAEGYSVSREKKESFPLTVTSAQKNPTAFYLCASSISGGVGTEAFFGQGTRLTVV.

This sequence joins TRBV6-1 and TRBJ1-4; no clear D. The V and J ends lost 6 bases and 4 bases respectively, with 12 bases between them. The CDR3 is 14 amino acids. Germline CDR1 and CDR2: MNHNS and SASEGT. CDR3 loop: CASRNHGRNEKLFF. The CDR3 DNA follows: TGTGCCAGCAGAAACCACGGTCGTAATGAAAAACTGTTTTTT.

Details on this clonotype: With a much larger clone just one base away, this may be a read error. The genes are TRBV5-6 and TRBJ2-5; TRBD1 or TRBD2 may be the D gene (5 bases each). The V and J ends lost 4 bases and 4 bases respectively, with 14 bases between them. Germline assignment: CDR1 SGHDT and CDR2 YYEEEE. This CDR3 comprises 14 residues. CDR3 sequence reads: CASSISGPGETQYF. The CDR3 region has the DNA TGTGCCAGCAGCATCTCGGGACCAGGAGAGACCCAGTACTTC.

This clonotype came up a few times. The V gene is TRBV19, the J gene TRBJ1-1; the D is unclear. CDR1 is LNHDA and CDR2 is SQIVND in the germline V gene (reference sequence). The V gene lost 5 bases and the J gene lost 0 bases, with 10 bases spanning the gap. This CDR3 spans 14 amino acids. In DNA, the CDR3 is TGTGCCAGTAGTTGGGATACCATGAACACTGAAGCTTTCTTT. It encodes CASSWDTMNTEAFF.

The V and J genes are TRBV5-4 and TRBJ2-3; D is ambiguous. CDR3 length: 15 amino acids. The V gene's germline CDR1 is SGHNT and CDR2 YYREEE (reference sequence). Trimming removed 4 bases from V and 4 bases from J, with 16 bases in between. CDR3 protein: CASSDKAGRADTQYF. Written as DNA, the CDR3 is TGTGCCAGCAGCGACAAAGCCGGTAGAGCAGATACGCAGTATTTT.

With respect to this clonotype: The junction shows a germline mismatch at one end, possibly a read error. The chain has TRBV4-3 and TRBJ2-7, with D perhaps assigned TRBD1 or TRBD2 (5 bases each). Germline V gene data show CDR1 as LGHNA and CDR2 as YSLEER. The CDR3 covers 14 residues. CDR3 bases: TGTGCCAGCAGCCGGGACGGTACCTCCTACGAGCAGTACTTC. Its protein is CASSRDGTSYEQYF.

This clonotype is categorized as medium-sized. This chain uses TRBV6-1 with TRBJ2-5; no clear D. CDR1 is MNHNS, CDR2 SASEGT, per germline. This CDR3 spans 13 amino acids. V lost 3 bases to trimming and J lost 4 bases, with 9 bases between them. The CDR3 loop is CASSEGYGETQYF. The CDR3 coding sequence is TGTGCCAGCAGTGAGGGGTACGGAGAGACCCAGTACTTC.

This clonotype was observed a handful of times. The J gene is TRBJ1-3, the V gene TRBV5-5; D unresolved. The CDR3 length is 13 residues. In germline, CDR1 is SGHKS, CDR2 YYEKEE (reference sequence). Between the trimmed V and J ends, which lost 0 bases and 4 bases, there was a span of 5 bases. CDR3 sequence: CASSLEGGNTIYF. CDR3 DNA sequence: TGTGCCAGCAGCTTGGAGGGCGGAAACACCATATATTTT.

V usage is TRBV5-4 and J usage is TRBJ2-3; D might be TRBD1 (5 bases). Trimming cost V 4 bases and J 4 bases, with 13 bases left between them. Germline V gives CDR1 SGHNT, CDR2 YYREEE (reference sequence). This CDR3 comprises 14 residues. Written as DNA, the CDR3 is TGTGCCAGCAGCACCAGGGTAGCCGCAGATACGCAGTATTTT. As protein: CASSTRVAADTQYF.

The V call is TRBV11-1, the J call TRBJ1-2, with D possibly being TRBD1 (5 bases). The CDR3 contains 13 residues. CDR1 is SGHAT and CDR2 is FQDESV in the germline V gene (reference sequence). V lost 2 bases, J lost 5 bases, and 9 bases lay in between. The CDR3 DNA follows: TGTGCCAGCAGCTTAAGTGAGGGGTATGGCTACACCTTC. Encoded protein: CASSLSEGYGYTF.

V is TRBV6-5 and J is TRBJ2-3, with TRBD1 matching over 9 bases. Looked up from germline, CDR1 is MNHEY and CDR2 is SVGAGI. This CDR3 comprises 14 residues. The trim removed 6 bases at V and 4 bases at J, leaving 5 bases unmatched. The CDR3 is CASSYTGGADTQYF. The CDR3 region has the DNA TGTGCCAGCAGCTACACAGGGGGCGCAGATACGCAGTATTTT.

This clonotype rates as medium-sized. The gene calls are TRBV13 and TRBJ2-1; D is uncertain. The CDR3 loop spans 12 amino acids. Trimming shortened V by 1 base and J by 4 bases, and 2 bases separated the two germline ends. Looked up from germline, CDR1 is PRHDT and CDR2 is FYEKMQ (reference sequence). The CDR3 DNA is TGTGCCAGCAGCTTAGAATACAATGAGCAGTTCTTC. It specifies CASSLEYNEQFF. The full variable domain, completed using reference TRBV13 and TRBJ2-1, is AAGVIQSPRHLIKEKRETATLKCYPIPRHDTVYWYQQGPGQDPQFLISFYEKMQSDKGSIPDRFSAQQFSDYHSELNMSSLELGDSALYFCASSLEYNEQFFGPGTRLTVL.

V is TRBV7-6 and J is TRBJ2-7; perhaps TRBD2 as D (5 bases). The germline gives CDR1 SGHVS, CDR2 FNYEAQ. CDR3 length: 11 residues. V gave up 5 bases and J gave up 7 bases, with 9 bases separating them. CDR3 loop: CASSATGEQYF. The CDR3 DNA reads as TGTGCCAGCAGCGCGACGGGGGAGCAGTACTTC.

The CDR3 region is CASSLGLSAYNEQFF. The CDR3, as DNA: TGTGCCAGCAGCTTAGGGCTTTCCGCCTACAATGAGCAGTTCTTC. The V gene is TRBV7-2, the J gene TRBJ2-1; D uncertain. Trimming left V 1 base short and J 2 bases short, with 9 bases between. The CDR3 is 15 amino acids. The germline V gene encodes CDR1 SGHTA and CDR2 FQGNSA. Together with reference TRBV7-2 and TRBJ2-1, the CDR3 gives the full variable domain: GAGVSQSPSNKVTEKGKDVELRCDPISGHTALYWYRQSLGQGLEFLIYFQGNSAPDKSGLPSDRFSAERTGGSVSTLTIQRTQQEDSAVYLCASSLGLSAYNEQFFGPGTRLTVL.